A selection of T cell receptor beta chains follows, all from one sample in a study of T cell responses to AZD1222 COVID-19 vaccine. TCRdb keeps only in-frame clones here, not all; method: immunoSEQ multiplex PCR. Altogether about 130,000 clones are present, about 89% being singletons, with the ten largest covering over 9%. The sequencing used peripheral blood, collected 28 days after the second AZD1222 dose. These receptors all come from an adult who received the AZD1222 COVID-19 vaccine. The CDR3 runs from the conserved cysteine through the conserved F or W. Each record gives: J gene, V gene, clone size, D gene, CDR3 DNA, CDR3 protein. D genes are given only for firm matches. A clone size is listed for some rows: how often the clone was seen (once, few, many), or a class if it is expanded.

J gene: TRBJ2-3; V gene: TRBV7-3; clone size: once; D gene: TRBD1; CDR3 DNA: TGTGCCAGCAGTTCGCCCCCGGGACAGGGGTTTGCCACAGATACGCAGTATTTT; CDR3 protein: CASSSPPGQGFATDTQYF
J gene: TRBJ1-5; V gene: TRBV10-3; clone size: once; D gene: .; CDR3 DNA: TGTGCCATCAGTGAACAGGGTCTGGAGCAGCCCCAGCATTTT; CDR3 protein: CAISEQGLEQPQHF
J gene: TRBJ1-3; V gene: TRBV11-2; clone size: .; D gene: .; CDR3 DNA: TGTGCCAGCAGCTTAGCCCTTGACTTTGGAGGAAACACCATATATTTT; CDR3 protein: CASSLALDFGGNTIYF
J gene: TRBJ1-1; V gene: TRBV19; clone size: .; D gene: TRBD1; CDR3 DNA: TGTGCCAGTAGTATTATGGGACAGTATAACACTGAAGCTTTCTTT; CDR3 protein: CASSIMGQYNTEAFF
J gene: TRBJ2-2; V gene: TRBV24-1; clone size: .; D gene: TRBD1; CDR3 DNA: TGTGCCACCACCCCCGGGACAGGGGACACCGGGGAGCTGTTTTTT; CDR3 protein: CATTPGTGDTGELFF
J gene: TRBJ2-5; V gene: TRBV9; clone size: .; D gene: .; CDR3 DNA: TGTGCCAGCAGCGTATATTCTGAACAAGAGACCCAGTACTTC; CDR3 protein: CASSVYSEQETQYF
J gene: TRBJ1-6; V gene: TRBV2; clone size: once; D gene: .; CDR3 DNA: TGTGCCAGCAGGTCGGGAGTTAATTCACCCCTCCACTTT; CDR3 protein: CASRSGVNSPLHF
J gene: TRBJ1-2; V gene: TRBV6-5; clone size: .; D gene: .; CDR3 DNA: TGTGCCAGCAGCCCCGCGGCAGGCTCTAACTATGGCTACACCTTC; CDR3 protein: CASSPAAGSNYGYTF
J gene: TRBJ2-5; V gene: TRBV7-2; clone size: .; D gene: .; CDR3 DNA: TGTGCCAGCAGCTTAAGCAGGGCCCAAGAGACCCAGTACTTC; CDR3 protein: CASSLSRAQETQYF
J gene: TRBJ1-4; V gene: TRBV6-5; clone size: .; D gene: .; CDR3 DNA: TGTGCCAGCAGGCAAATCAGGGGAGGAGGGGAAAAACTGTTTTTT; CDR3 protein: CASRQIRGGGEKLFF
J gene: TRBJ2-5; V gene: TRBV24-1; clone size: .; D gene: TRBD2; CDR3 DNA: TGTGCCACCAGTGATGACGTAGCGGGGAAGGAGACCCAGTACTTC; CDR3 protein: CATSDDVAGKETQYF
J gene: TRBJ1-1; V gene: TRBV30; clone size: .; D gene: .; CDR3 DNA: TGTGCCTGGAGTGAGGGTCGCTACAGCGTGAACACTGAAGCTTTCTTT; CDR3 protein: CAWSEGRYSVNTEAFF
J gene: TRBJ2-7; V gene: TRBV6-1; clone size: once; D gene: .; CDR3 DNA: TGTGCCAGCAGTGAATACGCAGGTTACTCCTACGAGCAGTACTTC; CDR3 protein: CASSEYAGYSYEQYF
J gene: TRBJ2-7; V gene: TRBV7-2; clone size: .; D gene: .; CDR3 DNA: TGTGCCAGCAGCTTATCAGGGGACGAGCAGTACTTC; CDR3 protein: CASSLSGDEQYF
J gene: TRBJ1-6; V gene: TRBV19; clone size: .; D gene: .; CDR3 DNA: TGTGCCAGTAGTATTCGGGGTAGCCCCCTCCACTTT; CDR3 protein: CASSIRGSPLHF
J gene: TRBJ1-5; V gene: TRBV6-5; clone size: .; D gene: .; CDR3 DNA: TGTGCCAGCTGGGGGTGGCTTAGCAATCAGCCCCAGCATTTT; CDR3 protein: CASWGWLSNQPQHF
J gene: TRBJ2-2; V gene: TRBV24-1; clone size: .; D gene: .; CDR3 DNA: TGTGCCACCAGTGATTCGGTCACAAACACCGGGGAGCTGTTTTTT; CDR3 protein: CATSDSVTNTGELFF
J gene: TRBJ2-1; V gene: TRBV10-3; clone size: .; D gene: .; CDR3 DNA: TGTGCCATCAGTGACTCGAGCTCCTACAATGAGCAGTTCTTC; CDR3 protein: CAISDSSSYNEQFF
J gene: TRBJ1-5; V gene: TRBV6-5; clone size: .; D gene: TRBD1; CDR3 DNA: TGTGCCACTAACGGACAGGGGGATCAGCCCCAGCATTTT; CDR3 protein: CATNGQGDQPQHF